These T cell receptor beta chains were read from a single sample in a study of blood T cell repertoires in COVID-19. Assay used: immunoSEQ multiplex PCR; TCRdb lists only in-frame clones, some missing. The table records about 140,000 clones, approximately 85% of them present only once. Sequenced sample: peripheral blood. The receptor source for this set is a woman older than 75 with acute or convalescent COVID-19. Each CDR3 is given without its conserved first and last residue.

length	V	CDR3
13	TRBV30	AWSAPTDMNYGYT
11	TRBV19	ASSIGQGYGYT
11	TRBV29-1	SVTGTGGDEQF
11	TRBV25-1	AVQDSYNSPLH
13	TRBV24-1	ATSPRGKLHYEQY
13	TRBV9	ASSVGWASGNTIY
13	TRBV20-1	SASTLADYTGELF
11	TRBV30	AWRSTNTGELF
16	TRBV9	ASSPGGAGGGSNTEAF
11	TRBV2	ASSRQGLYGYT
17	TRBV6-2/TRBV6-3	ASSYPLNDIRGSNQPQH
13	TRBV7-9	ASTMGLSLGEKLF
9	TRBV12-3/TRBV12-4	ASSWGDEQF
11	TRBV6-5	ASRRTAQETQY
18	TRBV15	ATSRVRGLAGGRLIDEQF
12	TRBV28	ASSSVRGLEKLF
13	TRBV27	ASRPNRIYTGELF
13	TRBV18	ASSPTVQAYAGYT
18	TRBV28	ASSSEYRGLLSVVDTEAF
10	TRBV6-5	ASRFYYNEQF
13	TRBV3-1/TRBV3-2	ASSPLGTSTDTQY
12	TRBV24-1	ATSDFAGIGEQF
11	TRBV11-2	ASRSRGVSEAF
10	TRBV9	ASSPVAGGGF
12	TRBV6-5	ASRGQAGANVLT
12	TRBV5-4	ASSLDGTGTEAF
10	TRBV24-1	ATGESNNEQF
12	TRBV11-2	ASSLSPSSYEQY
11	TRBV7-7	ASSLGRGSEQF
13	TRBV7-6	ASSSSGGPYNEQF
12	TRBV5-1	ASSPPVQGIEQF
18	TRBV19	ASSIPLSLGQGWANYGYT
12	TRBV3-1/TRBV3-2	ASSPGTGLDGYT
14	TRBV19	ASSRDSGSRDYEQY
12	TRBV27	ASRGLASGNEQF
12	TRBV27	ASSPGRVGTEAF
11	TRBV6-5	ASSYSGFYGYT
15	TRBV19	ASSTLPAPGSNTEAF
12	TRBV10-3	AIGPSGEKNIQY
11	TRBV5-4	ASSLDRVGTSF
12	TRBV10-1	AIKREGKSRTEF
13	TRBV4-2	ASSRRLAGAAEQY
9	TRBV28	ASSLRNTQY
16	TRBV24-1	ATSDIRFRRRVNTEAF
10	TRBV10-3	AIRDFTDTQY
12	TRBV7-8	ASSPYLRWHEQY
12	TRBV5-1	ASSFGTSNREQY
13	TRBV5-6	ASSVSGFGDTEAF
14	TRBV5-1	ASSSPRTADNYGYT
11	TRBV3-1/TRBV3-2	ASSPRRNSPLH
13	TRBV30	AWSVGPRGWYEQY
11	TRBV6-4	ASRARINQPQH
12	TRBV7-9	ASSLGRKNTEAF
13	TRBV7-9	ASSSWGVINEKLF
13	TRBV28	ASSLGQIRRETQY
13	TRBV7-9	ASSWDRVANEKLF
18	TRBV18	ASSPVLRLAGGKNTGELF
13	TRBV15	ATSRDRYSNQPQH
11	TRBV11-2	ASSLGQRVEQY
13	TRBV19	ASRSGTGRNTEAF